These 26 T cell receptor beta chains originate from one sample sequenced in a study of blood T cell repertoires in COVID-19. Sequenced by immunoSEQ multiplex PCR; TCRdb stores in-frame clones only, minus some. This sample yields around 35,000 clones, of which approximately 86% are seen a single time; about 61% belongs to the top ten. The material sequenced was peripheral blood. The receptors shown here come from a man between 65 and 85 years old with acute or convalescent COVID-19.

The DNA for the CDR3 is TGTGCCAGCAGCAAAGGACTAGCGGGGGGTGGGGAGCAGTTCTTC. This encodes CASSKGLAGGGEQFF. The rearrangement joins TRBV7-2 to TRBJ2-1; TRBD2 agrees at 14 bases. Germline values: CDR1 SGHTA, CDR2 FQGNSA. The CDR3 sequence is 15 residues long. V dropped 5 bases and J dropped 10; count of bases not matched to a gene: 7.

This chain links TRBV27 with TRBJ2-3; D gene uncertain. Trimming shortened V by 4 bases and J by 7 bases, and 12 bases separated the two germline ends. Germline V gene data show CDR1 as MNHEY and CDR2 as SMNVEV (reference sequence). The CDR3 length is 13 residues. The CDR3 DNA sequence: TGTGCCAGCAGTTCCCCGAGAGCTAATACGCAGTATTTT. It translates to CASSSPRANTQYF.

This clone showed up just a few times. V and J are TRBV19 and TRBJ2-7; D is possibly TRBD1 (6 bases). Per germline, CDR1 LNHDA and CDR2 SQIVND (reference sequence). CDR3 length equals 15 residues. The germline V and J ends were trimmed by 3 bases and 0 bases, with 12 bases remaining between them. CDR3 in amino acids: CASSIRRDNSYEQYF. CDR3 nucleotide sequence: TGTGCCAGTAGTATCCGACGGGACAACTCCTACGAGCAGTACTTC.

This chain connects TRBV7-9 to TRBJ1-1; D is ambiguous. V was pared by 5 bases and J by 6 bases, with 13 bases between. Germline CDR1 is SEHNR and CDR2 is FQNEAQ (reference sequence). This CDR3 is 13 amino acids long. DNA for the CDR3: TGTGCCAGCAGCCTCATGGTCGGGGCTGAAGCTTTCTTT. It codes for CASSLMVGAEAFF. Drawing the rest from reference TRBV7-9 and TRBJ1-1, the complete variable domain is DTGVSQNPRHKITKRGQNVTFRCDPISEHNRLYWYRQTLGQGPEFLTYFQNEAQLEKSRLLSDRFSAERPKGSFSTLEIQRTEQGDSAMYLCASSLMVGAEAFFGQGTRLTVV.

The genes are TRBV10-2 and TRBJ1-1; a possible D gene is TRBD1 (5 bases). The V gene lost 11 bases and the J gene lost 2 bases, with 12 bases spanning the gap. The CDR3 has 12 residues. Germline values: CDR1 WSHSY, CDR2 SAAADI. The CDR3 DNA sequence: TGCGCCTCCCGACAGCTTAACACTGAAGCTTTCTTT. Translation: CASRQLNTEAFF.

J is TRBJ1-1 and V is TRBV6-6, with D perhaps matching TRBD1 (5 bases). The CDR3 length is 15 residues. Trimming cost V 6 bases and J 8 bases, with 22 bases left between them. Germline CDR1 reads MNHNY; CDR2 reads SVGAGI (reference sequence). CDR3 DNA sequence: TGTGCCAGCAGAGATTACGATTACAGGTTATGGGAAGCTTTCTTT. The encoded protein is CASRDYDYRLWEAFF.

The V call is TRBV9, the J call TRBJ2-2; no clear D. The CDR3 has 12 residues. Deletions cut 3 bases from V and 4 bases from J, with 4 bases between. In germline, CDR1 is SGDLS, CDR2 YYNGEE. The CDR3 DNA follows: TGTGCCAGCAGCGCCGGCACCGGGGAGCTGTTTTTT. This translates into CASSAGTGELFF.

This sequence joins TRBV7-2 and TRBJ1-5; D is unresolved. Looked up from germline, CDR1 is SGHTA and CDR2 is FQGNSA. This CDR3 spans 15 amino acids. Trimming left V 1 base short and J 0 bases short, with 7 bases between. CDR3 sequence reads: CASSLVTNSNQPQHF. CDR3 in DNA: TGTGCCAGCAGCTTAGTCACAAATAGCAATCAGCCCCAGCATTTT.

The V gene is TRBV21-1, the J gene TRBJ2-2; TRBD2 is the table's D call, not checked against the DNA. TRBV21-1 is termed a pseudogene. The CDR3 extends over 18 amino acids. This CDR3 is CASRSGEDRKSNTGELFF. The DNA for the CDR3 is TGTGCCAGCCGATCCGGGGAGGACCGAAAATCGAACACCGGGGAGCTGTTTTTT.

This chain joins TRBV27 and TRBJ1-6; 10 bases line up with TRBD1. Germline trimming cut 1 base from V and 13 bases from J; bases unmatched to any gene: 7. The CDR3 length is 15 residues. Per the germline V gene, CDR1 is MNHEY and CDR2 is SMNVEV (reference sequence). This chain's CDR3 is CASSLFDRGLSPLHF. The CDR3 nucleotides read TGTGCCAGCAGTTTATTTGACAGGGGGCTTTCCCCCCTCCACTTT.

This clone came up once. This chain connects TRBV19 to TRBJ1-6; TRBD1 matches 10 bases. The germline V gene encodes CDR1 LNHDA and CDR2 SQIVND (reference sequence). CDR3 length: 16 residues. V shed 5 bases and J 7 bases; nucleotides not matched to a gene: 8. Here the CDR3 reads CASSSSTGGQNSPLHF. CDR3 in DNA: TGTGCCAGTAGTTCGTCGACAGGGGGCCAAAATTCACCCCTCCACTTT.

This clone occurred a few times. The rearrangement links TRBV7-2 to TRBJ1-1; D call uncertain. The CDR3 loop spans 13 amino acids. Germline values: CDR1 SGHTA, CDR2 FQGNSA. Trimming pared 2 bases from V and 2 bases from J, leaving 6 bases between. The CDR3 reads CASSLTDNTEAFF. The CDR3 DNA follows: TGTGCCAGCAGCTTAACAGATAACACTGAAGCTTTCTTT.

V and J are TRBV13 and TRBJ1-2, with D perhaps matching TRBD1 (6 bases). The CDR3 runs to 14 residues. CDR1 and CDR2 from the germline V gene are PRHDT and FYEKMQ (reference sequence). The V gene lost 5 bases and the J gene lost 7 bases, with 17 bases spanning the gap. CDR3 protein: CASSPQYRQAGYTF. CDR3 DNA: TGTGCCAGCAGCCCGCAATACCGACAGGCTGGCTACACCTTC.

V is TRBV7-9 and J is TRBJ2-5, with 8 positions matching TRBD2. The V and J ends lost 1 base and 5 bases, in that order; junction bases with no gene match: 12. This CDR3 is built from 17 residues. CDR1 is SEHNR, CDR2 FQNEAQ, per germline (reference sequence). CDR3 bases: TGTGCCAGCAGCTTAGTCGGGTCAGCGGGAGTTCACGAGACCCAGTACTTC. Translated: CASSLVGSAGVHETQYF.

This sequence joins TRBV5-1 and TRBJ1-2; the match to TRBD1 covers 8 bases. The junction had 7 bases not matched to a gene; V was cut back by 4 bases and J by 5 bases. This CDR3 has 14 residues. CDR1 is SGHRS and CDR2 is YFSETQ in the germline V gene. The chain's CDR3 is CASSVTGELYGYTF. CDR3 in DNA: TGCGCCAGCAGCGTGACAGGGGAGTTATATGGCTACACCTTC. The whole variable domain, filled in from reference TRBV5-1 and TRBJ1-2, reads KAGVTQTPRYLIKTRGQQVTLSCSPISGHRSVSWYQQTPGQGLQFLFEYFSETQRNKGNFPGRFSGRQFSNSRSEMNVSTLELGDSALYLCASSVTGELYGYTFGSGTRLTVV.

V gene TRBV5-1 combines with J gene TRBJ1-1; TRBD1 matches 8 bases. This CDR3 comprises 14 residues. The V gene end was trimmed by 2 bases and the J gene end by 2 bases; junction bases not matched to a gene: 2. Germline CDR1 reads SGHRS; CDR2 reads YFSETQ. The CDR3 spells CASSFRGPNTEAFF. CDR3 DNA: TGCGCCAGCAGCTTCAGGGGGCCTAACACTGAAGCTTTCTTT. Complete variable domain (other parts from reference TRBV5-1 and TRBJ1-1): KAGVTQTPRYLIKTRGQQVTLSCSPISGHRSVSWYQQTPGQGLQFLFEYFSETQRNKGNFPGRFSGRQFSNSRSEMNVSTLELGDSALYLCASSFRGPNTEAFFGQGTRLTVV.

This chain links TRBV18 with TRBJ2-3, with TRBD2 matching over 9 bases. Unmatched junction bases numbered 6, after V lost 1 base and J lost 7 bases. This CDR3 comprises 15 residues. Germline lookup yields CDR1 KGHSH and CDR2 LQKENI. CDR3 coding DNA: TGTGCCAGCTCACCACAGGGACTAGCATTGAATACGCAGTATTTT. Protein sequence: CASSPQGLALNTQYF.

V usage is TRBV14 and J usage is TRBJ1-1; maybe TRBD1 (6 bases). The CDR3 length is 11 residues. Trimming left V 4 bases short and J 11 bases short, with 11 bases between. Germline lookup yields CDR1 SGHDN and CDR2 FVKESK. The CDR3 spells CASSLRGAAFF. The CDR3 region has the DNA TGTGCCAGCAGCCTCCGGGGGGCGGCTTTCTTT.

This clone was recorded only once. The genes are TRBV10-3 and TRBJ2-7; 7 nucleotides align to TRBD2. Germline CDR1 is ENHRY and CDR2 is SYGVKD. J was trimmed by 2 bases and V by 0 bases; bases with no gene match: 7. CDR3 size: 16 residues. As DNA, the CDR3 is TGTGCCATCAGTGAGTCGAGTCCTAGCGGCACCTACGAGCAGTACTTC. Its translation: CAISESSPSGTYEQYF.

This clone was recorded a few times. The CDR3 spells CSASRSSGVLSYEQYF. The CDR3 DNA is TGCAGTGCTAGTAGGAGTAGCGGCGTCCTCTCCTACGAGCAGTACTTC. V and J are TRBV20-1 and TRBJ2-7; a weak D match, TRBD2 (6 bases). Trimming took 3 bases from V and 0 from J, leaving 18 bases between them. Germline CDR1 and CDR2: DFQATT and SNEGSKA (reference sequence). The CDR3 is 16 amino acids.

The chain couples TRBV6-5 to TRBJ2-6, with D perhaps TRBD2 (5 bases). Germline V gives CDR1 MNHEY, CDR2 SVGAGI. With 11 bases removed from V and 8 bases from J, the gap between germline ends came to 16 bases. The CDR3 loop spans 13 amino acids. CDR3 in amino acids: CAASDPGTNVLTF. The CDR3 nucleotides read TGTGCCGCTTCCGACCCGGGAACCAACGTCCTGACTTTC.

The chain employs TRBV3-1 (or the pseudogene TRBV3-2) and TRBJ1-2; 12 bases align to TRBD1. V was clipped by 5 bases and J by 6 bases; unmatched bases: 10. Germline V gene data show CDR1 as LGHDT and CDR2 as YNNKEL (reference sequence). The CDR3 sequence is 16 residues long. The CDR3 coding sequence is TGTGCCAGCAGCTACAGCCCGGGACAGGGGGCAAATGGCTACACCTTC. Its translation: CASSYSPGQGANGYTF.

This rearrangement joins TRBV2 to TRBJ1-1, with a possible D match to TRBD1 (6 bases). Germline V gene data show CDR1 as SNHLY and CDR2 as FYNNEI. The CDR3 has 15 residues. The V end was cut by 3 bases, the J end by 1 base, with 12 bases between. CDR3 amino acids: CASSEEDRTNTEAFF. CDR3 sequence (DNA): TGTGCCAGCAGTGAGGAAGACAGGACGAACACTGAAGCTTTCTTT.

The rearrangement uses TRBV5-1 and TRBJ2-3; tentatively, D is TRBD2 (7 bases). Germline loops: CDR1 SGHRS, CDR2 YFSETQ. The CDR3 totals 14 residues. Trimming took 5 bases from V and 3 from J, leaving 13 bases between them. The CDR3 DNA follows: TGCGCCAGCAGTAAAGGGGGGGGAACAGATACGCAGTATTTT. Its translation: CASSKGGGTDTQYF.

CDR3 nucleotide sequence: TGTGCCAGCAGATCGGACAGAGCGGATCGGACCCAGTACTTC. Translating it yields CASRSDRADRTQYF. The genes are TRBV6-5 and TRBJ2-5, with a tentative D call TRBD1 (6 bases). V was shortened by 6 bases and J by 7 bases, with 18 bases between the two germline ends. Germline CDR1 is MNHEY and CDR2 is SVGAGI. This CDR3 is 14 amino acids long.

The chain employs TRBV5-6 and TRBJ1-1; D is ambiguous. V was trimmed by 6 bases and J by 1 base, leaving 7 bases between them. The CDR3 sequence is 12 residues long. Germline V gene sequence: CDR1 SGHDT, CDR2 YYEEEE. The CDR3, as DNA: TGTGCCAGCAATAGAAGGAACACTGAAGCTTTCTTT. This gives the protein CASNRRNTEAFF.